This is a list of T cell receptor beta chains from one sample in a study of blood T cell repertoires in COVID-19. Only in-frame clones appear in the TCRdb table, and some are missing; sequencing was by immunoSEQ multiplex PCR. The repertoire consists of about 89,000 clones, with 70% to 85% occurring once and the leading ten covering under 11%. Sequences were obtained from peripheral blood. The receptors were gathered from a man between 65 and 79 years old with acute or convalescent COVID-19. CDR3s include the opening cysteine and the closing phenylalanine or tryptophan. The order of the fields is clone size, V gene, J gene, D gene, CDR3 DNA, CDR3 protein. A D gene is named only where the DNA matches it firmly. Clone size appears in some rows only: once, few, many, or a class for an expanded clone.

clone_size: NA
v_call: TRBV19
j_call: TRBJ2-5
d_call: NA
cdr3_nt: TGTGCCAGTACTGCCCCGGGTGGGCCTAGGGGAGAGACCCAGTACTTC
cdr3_aa: CASTAPGGPRGETQYF

clone_size: NA
v_call: TRBV7-7
j_call: TRBJ2-5
d_call: TRBD1
cdr3_nt: TGTGCTAGCAGCTTCGGCAGGGGGCAGGAGACCCAGTACTTC
cdr3_aa: CASSFGRGQETQYF

clone_size: NA
v_call: TRBV19
j_call: TRBJ1-1
d_call: NA
cdr3_nt: TGTGCCAGTAGTAGCCGCACGGGTTTCGAAGCTTTCTTT
cdr3_aa: CASSSRTGFEAFF

clone_size: NA
v_call: TRBV29-1
j_call: TRBJ2-7
d_call: TRBD1
cdr3_nt: TGCAGCGTTGAAGCCGGGACAGGGCACTACGAGCAGTACTTC
cdr3_aa: CSVEAGTGHYEQYF

clone_size: NA
v_call: TRBV6-5
j_call: TRBJ1-6
d_call: TRBD1
cdr3_nt: TGTGCCAGCAGTCCCGGGACAGGGACCAATTCACCCCTCCACTTT
cdr3_aa: CASSPGTGTNSPLHF

clone_size: NA
v_call: TRBV28
j_call: TRBJ1-3
d_call: TRBD1
cdr3_nt: TGTGCCAGCAGTTCTGGAGGACAGGACCTCAGAAACACCATATATTTT
cdr3_aa: CASSSGGQDLRNTIYF

clone_size: NA
v_call: TRBV5-1
j_call: TRBJ1-2
d_call: TRBD1
cdr3_nt: TGCGCCAGCAGCTTTCAGGGGGCTGAGGGCTACACCTTC
cdr3_aa: CASSFQGAEGYTF

clone_size: NA
v_call: TRBV27
j_call: TRBJ2-7
d_call: TRBD1
cdr3_nt: TGTGCCAGCAGTTTACAGGGGGCCCGGAGTGAGCAGTACTTC
cdr3_aa: CASSLQGARSEQYF

clone_size: NA
v_call: TRBV7-3
j_call: TRBJ2-1
d_call: NA
cdr3_nt: TGTGCCAGCAGCTCCCGGGACTCCCCCCGCAATGAGCAGTTCTTC
cdr3_aa: CASSSRDSPRNEQFF

clone_size: NA
v_call: TRBV29-1
j_call: TRBJ1-2
d_call: NA
cdr3_nt: TGCAGCGTAGCCGGGACAACAAGCGGCTACACCTTC
cdr3_aa: CSVAGTTSGYTF

clone_size: NA
v_call: TRBV5-1
j_call: TRBJ1-4
d_call: NA
cdr3_nt: TGCGCCAGCAGCTTGAGGTCGGGGGACGGTGAAAAACTGTTTTTT
cdr3_aa: CASSLRSGDGEKLFF

clone_size: NA
v_call: TRBV15
j_call: TRBJ2-1
d_call: NA
cdr3_nt: TGTGCCACCAGCAGAGGGGCCCCTTATCAGCAGTTCTTC
cdr3_aa: CATSRGAPYQQFF

clone_size: few
v_call: TRBV7-9
j_call: TRBJ2-2
d_call: NA
cdr3_nt: TGTGCCAGCAGCCCACCCAGAGGGCCTACCGGGGAGCTGTTTTTT
cdr3_aa: CASSPPRGPTGELFF

clone_size: NA
v_call: TRBV12-3/TRBV12-4
j_call: TRBJ1-5
d_call: NA
cdr3_nt: TGTGCCAGCAGGGGGGACACAACAGGGCCCCAGCATTTT
cdr3_aa: CASRGDTTGPQHF

clone_size: NA
v_call: TRBV19
j_call: TRBJ2-7
d_call: TRBD2
cdr3_nt: TGTGCCAGTAGTAGAAGCGGGACCTCACCCTACGAGCAGTACTTC
cdr3_aa: CASSRSGTSPYEQYF

clone_size: NA
v_call: TRBV6-5
j_call: TRBJ2-4
d_call: TRBD2
cdr3_nt: TGTGCCAGCAGTTACTCGGGACTAGCGGGAAGGAGCATTCAGTACTTC
cdr3_aa: CASSYSGLAGRSIQYF

clone_size: NA
v_call: TRBV30
j_call: TRBJ2-5
d_call: NA
cdr3_nt: TGTGCCCGAGGTACAGGGTGGGACCAAGAGACCCAGTACTTC
cdr3_aa: CARGTGWDQETQYF

clone_size: few
v_call: TRBV19
j_call: TRBJ2-2
d_call: TRBD1
cdr3_nt: TGTGCCAGTAGTATTCGGGACAGGCGCACCGGGGAGCTGTTTTTT
cdr3_aa: CASSIRDRRTGELFF

clone_size: NA
v_call: TRBV7-3
j_call: TRBJ1-5
d_call: NA
cdr3_nt: TGTGCCAGCAGCGACCAGGGGCGGAATCAGCCCCAGCATTTT
cdr3_aa: CASSDQGRNQPQHF

clone_size: NA
v_call: TRBV2
j_call: TRBJ2-3
d_call: TRBD2
cdr3_nt: TGTGCCAGCAGAGGACTAGCGGGAGACTTCGATACGCAGTATTTT
cdr3_aa: CASRGLAGDFDTQYF

clone_size: NA
v_call: TRBV9
j_call: TRBJ1-1
d_call: NA
cdr3_nt: TGTGCCAGCAGCCCCCTAAGTAATTACGGCACTGAAGCTTTCTTT
cdr3_aa: CASSPLSNYGTEAFF

clone_size: NA
v_call: TRBV6-5
j_call: TRBJ1-4
d_call: NA
cdr3_nt: TGTGCCAGCACGGGGAGGGCCACTAATGAAAAACTGTTTTTT
cdr3_aa: CASTGRATNEKLFF

clone_size: NA
v_call: TRBV9
j_call: TRBJ2-1
d_call: TRBD1
cdr3_nt: TGTGCCAGCGGCAACACAGTAAGACAGGGGGAGGGAAATGAGCAGTTCTTC
cdr3_aa: CASGNTVRQGEGNEQFF

clone_size: NA
v_call: TRBV19
j_call: TRBJ1-1
d_call: NA
cdr3_nt: TGTGCCAGTAGTCAGGGTCGGGCCGAGGTCTTGCGAGCTTTCTTT
cdr3_aa: CASSQGRAEVLRAFF

clone_size: NA
v_call: TRBV18
j_call: TRBJ2-3
d_call: NA
cdr3_nt: TGTGCCAGCTCACGCGACAGCCTGAACACAGATACGCAGTATTTT
cdr3_aa: CASSRDSLNTDTQYF

clone_size: few
v_call: TRBV6-1
j_call: TRBJ1-3
d_call: NA
cdr3_nt: TGTGCCAGCAGTGAACAGGGTTTCGGAAACACCATATATTTT
cdr3_aa: CASSEQGFGNTIYF